This is a list of T cell receptor beta chains from one sample in a study of blood T cell repertoires in COVID-19. This table comes from immunoSEQ multiplex PCR, and its TCRdb copy is limited to in-frame clones, with some not included. The table has some 350,000 clones, approximately 87% seen once. The specimen sequenced was peripheral blood. The receptors originated from a woman in her 50s with COVID-19, enrolled during active disease. CDR3s include the opening cysteine and the closing phenylalanine or tryptophan.

v_call: TRBV5-1
j_call: TRBJ1-4
cdr3_aa: CASSTGQGATHEKLFF

v_call: TRBV2
j_call: TRBJ1-5
cdr3_aa: CASSGQKLSNQPQHF

v_call: TRBV18
j_call: TRBJ2-1
cdr3_aa: CASSPAQVAYNEQFF

v_call: TRBV9
j_call: TRBJ2-7
cdr3_aa: CASSVRGGGYEQYF

v_call: TRBV5-4
j_call: TRBJ2-6
cdr3_aa: CASSLFSLNVLTF

v_call: TRBV5-1
j_call: TRBJ2-1
cdr3_aa: CASSLGQASGNEQFF

v_call: TRBV30
j_call: TRBJ1-1
cdr3_aa: CAWSVQGGKEAFF

v_call: TRBV18
j_call: TRBJ2-1
cdr3_aa: CASSPGLAGYQFF

v_call: TRBV9
j_call: TRBJ2-1
cdr3_aa: CASSPTTSGNEQFF

v_call: TRBV7-3
j_call: TRBJ2-1
cdr3_aa: CASSFIGRSSYNEQFF

v_call: TRBV6-4
j_call: TRBJ2-3
cdr3_aa: CASSLAGETDTQYF

v_call: TRBV6-6
j_call: TRBJ2-7
cdr3_aa: CASSYSESYEQYF

v_call: TRBV28
j_call: TRBJ1-5
cdr3_aa: CASSRDRVGQPQHF

v_call: TRBV30
j_call: TRBJ2-5
cdr3_aa: CAWGTPETQYF

v_call: TRBV19
j_call: TRBJ2-1
cdr3_aa: CASSMGGSNNEQFF

v_call: TRBV12-5
j_call: TRBJ2-1
cdr3_aa: CASGSGLAGSYNEQFF

v_call: TRBV30
j_call: TRBJ1-2
cdr3_aa: CAWSGDTYYGYTF

v_call: TRBV30
j_call: TRBJ1-5
cdr3_aa: CAWRGTGGYQPQHF

v_call: TRBV15
j_call: TRBJ1-6
cdr3_aa: CATTTLGQGTSPLHF

v_call: TRBV2
j_call: TRBJ1-1
cdr3_aa: CASTSNARSTEAFF

v_call: TRBV7-9
j_call: TRBJ2-1
cdr3_aa: CASSATSGTGPYNEQFF